A single sample is the source of the 8 T cell receptor beta chains below, sequenced in a study of early stage breast cancer tumors. Profiled with immunoSEQ multiplex PCR; TCRdb holds only in-frame clones, not every one. This table has tens of thousands of clones, about two thirds appearing once. The specimen was blood. The receptor source for this set is a person aged 45 to 59 with breast cancer.

The rearrangement links TRBV19 to TRBJ1-3; 10 bases are shared with TRBD1. V shed 4 bases, J shed 7 bases, and the junction held 10 bases outside the gene matches. CDR1 and CDR2 from the germline V gene are LNHDA and SQIVND (reference sequence). The CDR3 has 16 residues. The DNA for the CDR3 is TGTGCCAGTAGTACCTCTGGGACAGGGGTTGGGAACACCATATATTTT. Encoded protein: CASSTSGTGVGNTIYF.

The rearrangement links TRBV19 to TRBJ1-1, with no clear D. The CDR3 is made up of 10 amino acids. Germline lookup yields CDR1 LNHDA and CDR2 SQIVND (reference sequence). The CDR3 region is CDVTPTEAFF. CDR3 nucleotides: TGTGACGTGACTCCCACTGAAGCTTTCTTT. Using reference TRBV19 and TRBJ1-1 for the parts outside the CDR3, the full variable domain is DGGITQSPKYLFRKEGQNVTLSCEQNLNHDAMYWYRQDPGQGLRLIYYSQIVNDFQKGDIAEGYSVSREKKESFPLTVTSAQKNPTAFYLCDVTPTEAFFGQGTRLTVV.

V usage is TRBV9 and J usage is TRBJ2-1, with D unclear. The V gene's germline CDR1 is SGDLS and CDR2 YYNGEE. CDR3 length: 16 residues. V was cut by 0 bases and J by 6 bases, with 16 bases left in between. The CDR3 nucleotides are TGTGCCAGCAGCGTAGCTACAGATCGACCTCGCAATGAGCAGTTCTTC. Translation gives CASSVATDRPRNEQFF. Supplemented by reference TRBV9 and TRBJ2-1, the full variable domain reads DSGVTQTPKHLITATGQRVTLRCSPRSGDLSVYWYQQSLDQGLQFLIQYYNGEERAKGNILERFSAQQFPDLHSELNLSSLELGDSALYFCASSVATDRPRNEQFFGPGTRLTVL.

This clone is categorized as medium-sized. The rearrangement uses TRBV7-2 and TRBJ1-1, with D unresolved. The CDR3 sequence is 12 residues long. Germline assignment: CDR1 SGHTA and CDR2 FQGNSA. The germline V and J ends were trimmed by 5 bases and 11 bases, with 15 bases remaining between them. CDR3 in amino acids: CASSANEGNAFF. The CDR3 DNA is TGTGCCAGCAGCGCTAATGAGGGTAATGCTTTCTTT. Full variable domain (remainder filled in from reference TRBV7-2 and TRBJ1-1): GAGVSQSPSNKVTEKGKDVELRCDPISGHTALYWYRQSLGQGLEFLIYFQGNSAPDKSGLPSDRFSAERTGGSVSTLTIQRTQQEDSAVYLCASSANEGNAFFGQGTRLTVV.

The CDR3 DNA reads TGCAGCGTCAGAATCGGGACTAGCGTTAACACCGGGGAGCTGTTTTTT. It encodes CSVRIGTSVNTGELFF. J is TRBJ2-2 and V is TRBV29-1, with 10 bases aligning to TRBD2. This CDR3 has 16 amino acids. Germline CDR1 reads SQVTM; CDR2 reads ANQGSEA. The junction had 9 bases not matched to a gene; V was cut back by 6 bases and J by 2 bases.

This clone was seen a handful of times. The V gene is TRBV4-1, the J gene TRBJ1-5; D not certain. From germline, CDR1 is MGHRA and CDR2 YSYEKL. V lost 0 bases to trimming and J lost 5 bases, with 8 bases between them. This CDR3 comprises 14 residues. CDR3 nucleotide sequence: TGCGCCAGCAGCCAAGATTTAAGAGATCAGCCCCAGCATTTT. This sequence encodes CASSQDLRDQPQHF.

The rearrangement uses TRBV7-2 and TRBJ2-1; 9 bases agree with TRBD2. The CDR3 extends over 15 amino acids. V lost 2 bases and J lost 9; bases outside the gene matches: 8. Germline CDR1 reads SGHTA; CDR2 reads FQGNSA. This chain's CDR3 is CASSLMSGGKGEQFF. DNA of the CDR3: TGTGCCAGCAGCTTAATGAGCGGGGGGAAGGGTGAGCAGTTCTTC.

This chain joins TRBV7-3 and TRBJ2-1; 15 nucleotides match TRBD2. This CDR3 spans 16 amino acids. Trimming at V came to 5 bases and at J to 6 bases, leaving 5 bases not matched to a gene. Germline CDR1 is SGHTA and CDR2 is FQGTGA. The CDR3 coding sequence is TGTGCCAGCAGCAACTCGGGACTAGCGGGAGGCAATGAGCAGTTCTTC. Its protein product is CASSNSGLAGGNEQFF.